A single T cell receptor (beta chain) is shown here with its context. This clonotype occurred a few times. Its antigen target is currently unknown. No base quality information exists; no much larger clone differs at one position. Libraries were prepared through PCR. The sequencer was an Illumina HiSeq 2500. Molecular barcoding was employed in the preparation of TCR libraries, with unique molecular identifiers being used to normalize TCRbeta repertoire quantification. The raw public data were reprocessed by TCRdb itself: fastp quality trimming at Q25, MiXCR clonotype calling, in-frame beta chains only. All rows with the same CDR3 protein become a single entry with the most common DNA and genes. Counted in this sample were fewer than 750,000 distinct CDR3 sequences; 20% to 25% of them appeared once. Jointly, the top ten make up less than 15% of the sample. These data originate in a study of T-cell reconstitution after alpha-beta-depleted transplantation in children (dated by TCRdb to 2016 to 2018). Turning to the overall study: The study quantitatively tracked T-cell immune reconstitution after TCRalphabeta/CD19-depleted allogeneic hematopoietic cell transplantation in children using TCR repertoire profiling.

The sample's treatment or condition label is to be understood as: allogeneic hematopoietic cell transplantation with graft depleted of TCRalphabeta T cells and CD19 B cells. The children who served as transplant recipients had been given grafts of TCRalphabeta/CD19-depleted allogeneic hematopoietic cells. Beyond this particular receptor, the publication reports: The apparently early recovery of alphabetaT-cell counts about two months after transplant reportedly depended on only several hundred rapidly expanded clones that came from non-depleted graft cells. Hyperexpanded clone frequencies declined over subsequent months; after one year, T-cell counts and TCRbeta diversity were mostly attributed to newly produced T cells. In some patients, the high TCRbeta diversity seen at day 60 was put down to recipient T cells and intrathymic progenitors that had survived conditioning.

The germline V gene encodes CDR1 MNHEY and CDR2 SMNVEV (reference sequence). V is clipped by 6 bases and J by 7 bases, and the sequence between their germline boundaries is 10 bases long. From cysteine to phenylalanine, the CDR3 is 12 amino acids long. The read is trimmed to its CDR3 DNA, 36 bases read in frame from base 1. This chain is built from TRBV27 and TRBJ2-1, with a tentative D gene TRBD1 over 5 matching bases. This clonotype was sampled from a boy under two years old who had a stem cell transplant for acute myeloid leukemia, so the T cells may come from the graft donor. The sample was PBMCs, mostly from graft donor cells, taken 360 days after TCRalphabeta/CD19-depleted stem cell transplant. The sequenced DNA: TGTGCCAGCAGGGGGCCTGCGAATGAGCAGTTCTTC. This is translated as CASRGPANEQFF.